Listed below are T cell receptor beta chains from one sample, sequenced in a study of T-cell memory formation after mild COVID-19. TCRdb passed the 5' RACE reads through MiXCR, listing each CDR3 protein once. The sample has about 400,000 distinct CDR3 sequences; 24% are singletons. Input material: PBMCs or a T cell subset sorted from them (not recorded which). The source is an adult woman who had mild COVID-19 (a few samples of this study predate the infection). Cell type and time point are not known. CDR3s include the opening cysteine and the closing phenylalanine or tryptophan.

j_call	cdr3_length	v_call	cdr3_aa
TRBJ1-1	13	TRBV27	CASSSQPNTEAFF
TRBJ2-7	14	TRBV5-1	CASSPGALSYEQYF
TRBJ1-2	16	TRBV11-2	CASSLLGGQGKDGYTF
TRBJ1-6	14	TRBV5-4	CASSRDKGTSPLHF
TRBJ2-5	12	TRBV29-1	CSVLPNQETQYF
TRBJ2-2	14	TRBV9	CASSKVGTPGELFF
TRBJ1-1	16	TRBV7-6	CASSLAGTVGNTEAFF
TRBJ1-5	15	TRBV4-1	CASSPVGDSNQPQHF
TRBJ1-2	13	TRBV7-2	CASTGGPGVGYTF
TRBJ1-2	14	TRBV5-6	CASSRDGSSYGYTF
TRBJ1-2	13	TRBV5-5	CASSLRQPRYLRF
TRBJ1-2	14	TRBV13	CASSVAGTDYGYTF
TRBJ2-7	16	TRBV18	CASSPTTSSSIHEQYF
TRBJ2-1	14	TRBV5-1	CASSLGDSYNEQFF
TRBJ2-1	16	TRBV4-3	CASSHQRTSGSDEQFF
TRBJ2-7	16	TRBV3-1	CARSQGPSGVVFEQYF